The sequence of this T cell receptor beta chain was determined in a study of long-term antiretroviral therapy in people with HIV. Germline lookup yields CDR1 SGHTA and CDR2 FQGNSA. Unmatched junction bases numbered 2, after V lost 2 bases and J lost 6 bases. This CDR3 has 14 amino acids. Cryopreserved PBMC samples of about 1-10 million cells were used for DNA extraction. At survey level, the immunoSEQ assay was run in its v3.0 version. Sequencing targeted about 35,000-50,000 T-cell genomes per sample. Clones were read by immunoSEQ multiplex PCR, and TCRdb kept only the in-frame ones, dropping some. This sample carries 40,000 to 45,000 clones, roughly 96% of them seen once, and the ten largest clones take 2.5% to 3.5%.

The sample was unsorted PBMCs, taken 3.7 years after starting antiretroviral therapy. The chain combines TRBV7-2 with TRBJ2-1; 9 bases align to TRBD2. The clonotype originates from a woman aged 50 to 65 with HIV. The CDR3 DNA is TGTGCCAGCAGCTTAATAGCGGGGGTCAATGAGCAGTTCTTC. Translated, it gives CASSLIAGVNEQFF.